This T cell receptor (beta chain) comes out of a study of cytomegalovirus exposure and HLA in healthy donors. Findings and caveats of the study: The authors later linked a missense DCLRE1C variant to TCR beta V- and J-gene trimming. Earlier analysis looked at TCR beta V segments, and most were productive about 87% or about 30% of the time. Both high specificity and high sensitivity reportedly marked the classifier's diagnosis of cytomegalovirus status.

The sample holds a few counts of this clone. The target antigen is unknown. The PCR ran on 60 Vbeta and 13 Jbeta primers. Measured with immunoSEQ multiplex PCR; TCRdb has only the in-frame clones, and not every one. Counted here are approximately 100,000 clones, around three quarters occurring once; the ten biggest clones make up 2% to 3%. CDR3 length: 12 residues. The germline CDR1 and CDR2 sequences are LNHDA and SQIVND (reference sequence). V lost 9 bases and J lost 1, with 9 bases in between. The chain recombines TRBV19 with TRBJ1-1; the D gene is possibly TRBD1 (5 bases). Sequencing was carried out using PBMCs. The origin of this receptor is a female donor in good health and CMV-seronegative. Here the CDR3 reads CASRRGNTEAFF. The CDR3 coding sequence is TGTGCCAGCAGAAGGGGGAACACTGAAGCTTTCTTT.